The 6 T cell receptor beta chains below come from one sample, sequenced in a study of blood T cell repertoires in COVID-19. Method: immunoSEQ multiplex PCR; TCRdb's copy keeps in-frame clones and lacks some. In the table there are more than 120,000 clones, roughly 87% of which are singletons. Source material: peripheral blood. These receptors came from a woman aged 45-59 years with acute or convalescent COVID-19.

This chain uses TRBV4-1 with TRBJ1-3; D unresolved. This CDR3 region has 16 residues. CDR1 and CDR2 from the germline V gene are MGHRA and YSYEKL. V lost 1 base to trimming and J lost 0 bases, with 10 bases between them. This chain's CDR3 is CASSQVSSVSGNTIYF. The DNA for the CDR3 is TGCGCCAGCAGCCAAGTGAGCTCCGTCTCTGGAAACACCATATATTTT.

The gene calls are TRBV7-8 and TRBJ1-5; D is undetermined. Germline-derived CDR1 and CDR2 are SGHVS and FQNEAQ. This CDR3 has 15 amino acids. The V and J ends lost 6 bases and 4 bases respectively, with 16 bases between them. The CDR3 DNA reads as TGTGCCAGCAGTCCCCGGGTTGGTGGGAATCAGCCCCAGCATTTT. It specifies CASSPRVGGNQPQHF.

V usage is TRBV5-7 and J usage is TRBJ1-5; possible D gene TRBD1, 6 bases. TRBV5-7 is designated an ORF whose function remains uncertain. V lost 3 bases and J 7 bases, leaving 26 bases between the germline ends. The CDR3 is 18 amino acids. The CDR3 loop is CASSSGRGSFLLNQPQHF. The CDR3 coding sequence is TGTGCCAGCAGCTCAGGCAGGGGATCCTTCCTTTTAAACCAGCCCCAGCATTTT.

The V call is TRBV4-2, the J call TRBJ1-4, with D uncertain. Per germline, CDR1 LGHNA and CDR2 YNFKEQ. This CDR3 contains 14 residues. Between the trimmed V and J ends, which lost 2 bases and 0 bases, there was a span of 4 bases. The CDR3, as DNA: TGTGCCAGCAGCCAACCCGCAACTAATGAAAAACTGTTTTTT. Translating it yields CASSQPATNEKLFF.

In this sample, this clone turned up a few times. The chain recombines TRBV13 with TRBJ2-7; 7 bases are a match to TRBD1. Per germline, CDR1 PRHDT and CDR2 FYEKMQ (reference sequence). The CDR3 totals 16 residues. J was trimmed by 4 bases and V by 0 bases; bases with no gene match: 9. Here the CDR3 reads CASSLGGPDRAYEQYF. The DNA for the CDR3 is TGTGCCAGCAGCTTAGGGGGGCCTGACAGGGCGTACGAGCAGTACTTC.

The V and J genes are TRBV29-1 and TRBJ2-7; a weak D match, TRBD1 (5 bases). Trimming removed 4 bases from V and 0 bases from J, with 13 bases in between. The V gene's germline CDR1 is SQVTM and CDR2 ANQGSEA. There are 14 residues in the CDR3. CDR3 sequence reads: CSVVAAQGSYEQYF. The DNA of the CDR3 is TGCAGCGTTGTCGCGGCGCAGGGCTCCTACGAGCAGTACTTC.